This passage covers 2 T cell receptor beta chains from one sample sequenced in a study of a mutant IDH1 vaccine in newly diagnosed glioma. Sample time point: week 23, last vaccination. With topical imiquimod, each dose of the vaccine consisted of 300 ug of mutant IDH1 20-mer peptide. Method: immunoSEQ multiplex PCR; TCRdb's copy keeps in-frame clones and lacks some. The sample gives about 20,000 clones, around 82% of which show up once; roughly 13% is in the top ten. Their cognate antigens are unknown. The input for sequencing was PBMCs, taken from a glioma patient whose treatment included an IDH1 peptide vaccine. Receptors were obtained from a man aged 25 to 40 with glioma.

The chain recombines TRBV7-9 with TRBJ1-1; D gene uncertain. Germline V gene sequence: CDR1 SEHNR, CDR2 FQNEAQ (reference sequence). The V gene lost 5 bases and the J gene lost 5 bases, with 12 bases spanning the gap. CDR3 length equals 13 residues. Here the CDR3 DNA reads TGTGCCAGCAGCCTAACAGTGAGGACTGAAGCTTTCTTT. The encoded protein is CASSLTVRTEAFF. The full variable domain, with the rest looked up from reference TRBV7-9 and TRBJ1-1, is DTGVSQNPRHKITKRGQNVTFRCDPISEHNRLYWYRQTLGQGPEFLTYFQNEAQLEKSRLLSDRFSAERPKGSFSTLEIQRTEQGDSAMYLCASSLTVRTEAFFGQGTRLTVV.

This chain links TRBV7-2 with TRBJ2-2; D remains unclear. This CDR3 has 14 amino acids. Trimming cost V 8 bases and J 0 bases, with 10 bases left between them. Per germline, CDR1 SGHTA and CDR2 FQGNSA. CDR3: CASEVNANTGELFF. The CDR3 nucleotides are TGTGCCAGCGAAGTCAATGCGAACACCGGGGAGCTGTTTTTT. Based on the CDR3 plus reference TRBV7-2 and TRBJ2-2, the full variable domain is GAGVSQSPSNKVTEKGKDVELRCDPISGHTALYWYRQSLGQGLEFLIYFQGNSAPDKSGLPSDRFSAERTGGSVSTLTIQRTQQEDSAVYLCASEVNANTGELFFGEGSRLTVL.